These 32 T cell receptor beta chains came from one sample sequenced in a study of cytomegalovirus exposure and HLA in healthy donors. A multiplex PCR was run with 60 Vbeta primers and 13 Jbeta primers. Repertoires were generated with immunoSEQ multiplex PCR, while TCRdb's copy carries only in-frame clones and drops some. The sample's table shows roughly 78,000 clones. Sequenced input: PBMCs. The receptors shown here come from a man aged 35 to 55 in good health and CMV-seronegative.

The chain recombines TRBV19 with TRBJ2-7, with D unclear. The CDR3 extends over 13 amino acids. Germline CDR1 reads LNHDA; CDR2 reads SQIVND (reference sequence). Between the trimmed V and J ends, which lost 5 bases and 3 bases, there was a span of 11 bases. The CDR3 sequence: CASSPGSYYEQYF. The CDR3 DNA follows: TGTGCCAGTAGTCCAGGTTCTTACTACGAGCAGTACTTC. Full variable domain (outside the CDR3, taken from reference TRBV19 and TRBJ2-7): DGGITQSPKYLFRKEGQNVTLSCEQNLNHDAMYWYRQDPGQGLRLIYYSQIVNDFQKGDIAEGYSVSREKKESFPLTVTSAQKNPTAFYLCASSPGSYYEQYFGPGTRLTVT.

The V gene is TRBV11-2, the J gene TRBJ2-7, with D maybe TRBD2 (5 bases). The CDR3 length is 12 residues. V lost 2 bases to trimming and J lost 3 bases, with 5 bases between them. Germline V gene data show CDR1 as SGHAT and CDR2 as FQNNGV. The CDR3 here is CASSLRGYEQYF. The CDR3 DNA follows: TGTGCCAGCAGCTTACGGGGCTACGAGCAGTACTTC.

The chain has TRBV5-4 and TRBJ2-7, with D perhaps matching TRBD2 (6 bases). Germline CDR1 reads SGHNT; CDR2 reads YYREEE (reference sequence). The CDR3 covers 13 residues. V was trimmed by 0 bases and J by 6 bases, leaving 10 bases between them. CDR3 sequence: CASSLGGGREQYF. Written as DNA, the CDR3 is TGTGCCAGCAGCTTGGGAGGAGGGCGCGAGCAGTACTTC.

The V and J genes are TRBV28 and TRBJ1-1, with TRBD1 matching 9 bases. Germline CDR1 is MDHEN and CDR2 is SYDVKM. The CDR3 contains 14 residues. The J segment lost 7 bases and the V segment lost 7 bases, leaving 10 bases of the junction unmatched. The CDR3 DNA sequence: TGTGCCAGCACCCGGGACAGGGCTGAGGGTGAAGCTTTCTTT. This gives the protein CASTRDRAEGEAFF.

The chain links TRBV11-2 to TRBJ2-1; no clear D gene. The CDR3 runs 17 residues. V was shortened by 1 base and J by 6 bases, with 19 bases between the two germline ends. Germline V gene sequence: CDR1 SGHAT, CDR2 FQNNGV. Written as DNA, the CDR3 is TGTGCCAGCAGCTTAGTAATAAGTCTGGCAGCAGGCAATGAGCAGTTCTTC. Protein product: CASSLVISLAAGNEQFF.

The chain joins TRBV19 to TRBJ1-4; TRBD1 matches at 7 bases. Trimming removed 6 bases from V and 12 bases from J; junction bases left unmatched: 16. Germline V CDR1 and CDR2: LNHDA, SQIVND (reference sequence). The CDR3 totals 15 residues. CDR3 sequence reads: CASSLTGAAGLELFF. The CDR3 bases are TGTGCCAGTAGCCTTACAGGGGCCGCCGGATTGGAACTGTTTTTT.

The rearrangement joins TRBV4-1 to TRBJ1-2, with TRBD1 as a possible D gene (5 bases). This CDR3 comprises 16 residues. Trimming removed 4 bases at V and 7 bases at J, with 22 bases between. The germline gives CDR1 MGHRA, CDR2 YSYEKL. The DNA for the CDR3 is TGCGCCAGCAGCCCCCTACCGACCCAGGGAGCGGGTGGCTACACCTTC. The encoded protein is CASSPLPTQGAGGYTF.

This clone registers medium-sized by frequency. The chain carries TRBV4-3 and TRBJ2-7; 7 bases agree with TRBD1. The ends lost 0 bases at V and 2 bases at J; junction bases unmatched: 4. CDR3 length equals 15 residues. Looked up from germline, CDR1 is LGHNA and CDR2 is YSLEER. CDR3 in DNA: TGCGCCAGCAGCCAAGAGGACGGACAGGCCTACGAGCAGTACTTC. It is translated as CASSQEDGQAYEQYF.

The chain recombines TRBV11-2 with TRBJ1-4; D ambiguous. The germline CDR1 and CDR2 sequences are SGHAT and FQNNGV. V was cut by 5 bases and J by 7 bases, with 14 bases left in between. CDR3 size: 14 residues. In DNA form, the CDR3 reads TGTGCCAGCAGCACCCAAGGAGAATCTGAAAAACTGTTTTTT. Protein: CASSTQGESEKLFF.

The chain has TRBV4-3 and TRBJ2-7, with 13 bases fitting TRBD2. V was pared by 5 bases and J by 3 bases, with 4 bases of the junction left unmatched. The CDR3 has 15 residues. Germline V gene lookup returns CDR1 LGHNA and CDR2 YSLEER. In DNA form, the CDR3 reads TGCGCCAGCAGCGAAAGGACTAGCGGGGGCTACGAGCAGTACTTC. Translating gives CASSERTSGGYEQYF.

The gene calls are TRBV5-4 and TRBJ1-2, with a tentative D call TRBD1 (5 bases). The V gene lost 5 bases and the J gene lost 3 bases, with 11 bases spanning the gap. Germline V gene lookup returns CDR1 SGHNT and CDR2 YYREEE (reference sequence). The CDR3 has 13 amino acids. The CDR3 loop is CASSRQFDYGYTF. The CDR3 coding sequence is TGTGCCAGCAGTCGACAGTTTGACTATGGCTACACCTTC.

The rearrangement joins TRBV28 to TRBJ2-7; maybe TRBD1 (5 bases). The CDR3 contains 16 residues. Deletions cut 3 bases from V and 0 bases from J, with 15 bases between. In germline, CDR1 is MDHEN, CDR2 SYDVKM. CDR3 sequence: CASSLLSSGLSYEQYF. Here the CDR3 DNA reads TGTGCCAGCAGTTTGCTTTCCTCAGGGCTCTCCTACGAGCAGTACTTC.

The chain uses TRBV5-6 and TRBJ2-2; D is undetermined. Germline assignment: CDR1 SGHDT and CDR2 YYEEEE. V was trimmed by 1 base and J by 5 bases, leaving 9 bases between them. CDR3 length: 14 amino acids. The CDR3 here is CASSLLEQTGELFF. The DNA of the CDR3 is TGTGCCAGCAGCTTGCTAGAACAAACCGGGGAGCTGTTTTTT.

The chain links TRBV2 to TRBJ2-5; 10 nucleotides match TRBD2. Germline loops: CDR1 SNHLY, CDR2 FYNNEI. The V and J ends lost 4 bases and 3 bases, in that order; junction bases with no gene match: 5. The CDR3 runs 15 residues. The DNA of the CDR3 is TGTGCCAGCAGTGGGGCTAGCGGGGGAAAAGAGACCCAGTACTTC. The encoded protein is CASSGASGGKETQYF.

The chain uses TRBV4-2 and TRBJ1-2; TRBD1 matches 12 bases. J lost 8 bases, V lost 0 bases, and 4 bases had no gene match. Germline V gene data show CDR1 as LGHNA and CDR2 as YNFKEQ. The CDR3 extends over 15 amino acids. The CDR3 DNA reads TGTGCCAGCAGCCAAGAGGGACAGGGGGCGCGGGGCTACACCTTC. Its translation: CASSQEGQGARGYTF.

This chain uses TRBV5-1 with TRBJ2-1; TRBD2 matches 12 bases. Germline-derived CDR1 and CDR2 are SGHRS and YFSETQ. This CDR3 comprises 16 residues. V gave up 1 base and J gave up 9 bases; unmatched junction bases: 8. CDR3 amino acids: CASSLYASGGAGEQFF. The CDR3 nucleotides read TGCGCCAGCAGCTTGTATGCTAGCGGGGGGGCGGGTGAGCAGTTCTTC.

The chain recombines TRBV5-1 with TRBJ2-7, with a tentative D call TRBD1 (6 bases). Germline lookup yields CDR1 SGHRS and CDR2 YFSETQ. The CDR3 covers 15 residues. V was shortened by 0 bases and J by 2 bases, with 12 bases between the two germline ends. CDR3 nucleotides: TGCGCCAGCAGCTTGGGGCAGGGGTTGGCCTACGAGCAGTACTTC. This gives the protein CASSLGQGLAYEQYF.

The chain is built from TRBV10-3 and TRBJ1-1; no clear D gene. Germline CDR1 and CDR2: ENHRY and SYGVKD. The CDR3 is 17 residues long. Trimming took off 3 bases at V and 1 base at J, with 18 bases between the two ends. CDR3 in amino acids: CAISEIRGAAGNTEAFF. CDR3 DNA: TGTGCCATCAGTGAAATCCGAGGAGCGGCCGGGAACACTGAAGCTTTCTTT.

CDR3 in amino acids: CASSLTGTGNTIYF. CDR3 nucleotide sequence: TGTGCCAGCAGTTTGACAGGGACTGGAAACACCATATATTTT. The chain is built from TRBV27 and TRBJ1-3, with 7 bases identical to TRBD1. Germline V lookup: CDR1 MNHEY, CDR2 SMNVEV (reference sequence). V lost 3 bases to trimming and J lost 2 bases; unmatched junction nucleotides: 1. CDR3 size: 14 residues.

V gene TRBV30 combines with J gene TRBJ1-4, with no clear D. The V and J ends lost 2 bases and 8 bases respectively, with 9 bases between them. The length of the CDR3 is 12 residues. Germline CDR1 GTSNPN, CDR2 SVGIG (reference sequence). The CDR3 DNA sequence: TGTGCCTGGAGTTTCGCGAAGGAAAAACTGTTTTTT. It encodes CAWSFAKEKLFF.

This chain links TRBV30 with TRBJ1-1; 8 bases are shared with TRBD1. The trim removed 3 bases at V and 6 bases at J, leaving 12 bases unmatched. The CDR3 extends over 15 amino acids. Germline V CDR1 and CDR2: GTSNPN, SVGIG (reference sequence). The CDR3, as DNA: TGTGCCTGGAGGGCCCCGGACAGGGACTTCTCTGAAGCTTTCTTT. Amino acid sequence: CAWRAPDRDFSEAFF.

The V gene is TRBV19, the J gene TRBJ2-5; 7 positions agree with TRBD1. The J call may be in error: the DNA end matches TRBJ2-7 better. Germline lookup yields CDR1 LNHDA and CDR2 SQIVND (reference sequence). There are 15 residues in the CDR3. The CDR3 DNA sequence: TGTGCCAGTAGTATAAGGACAGGTGGCTCCTACGAGCAGTACTTC. Protein: CASSIRTGGSYEQYF.

DNA for the CDR3: TGTGCCAGCCCTAGCGGAAATGAGCAGTTCTTC. Its translation is CASPSGNEQFF. The chain carries TRBV21-1 and TRBJ2-1; no check of the table's D call, TRBD2, against the DNA was made. TRBV21-1 is flagged as a pseudogene. CDR3 length equals 11 residues.

This chain links TRBV19 with TRBJ1-1; no firm D call. The V end lost 5 bases, the J end lost 8 bases, and 15 bases lay between the germline ends. CDR1 LNHDA and CDR2 SQIVND come from the germline V gene (reference sequence). This CDR3 comprises 13 residues. CDR3 protein: CASSLGLVGEAFF. For the CDR3, the DNA is TGTGCCAGTAGTCTCGGACTGGTGGGGGAAGCTTTCTTT. Full variable domain (remainder filled in from reference TRBV19 and TRBJ1-1): DGGITQSPKYLFRKEGQNVTLSCEQNLNHDAMYWYRQDPGQGLRLIYYSQIVNDFQKGDIAEGYSVSREKKESFPLTVTSAQKNPTAFYLCASSLGLVGEAFFGQGTRLTVV.

This sequence joins TRBV5-5 and TRBJ1-5; 8 nucleotides align to TRBD1. With V trimmed by 0 bases and J by 6 bases, 8 bases remained unmatched. The CDR3 runs 16 residues. Looked up from germline, CDR1 is SGHKS and CDR2 is YYEKEE (reference sequence). The CDR3 here is CASSLVLSGGSQPQHF. The CDR3 coding sequence is TGTGCCAGCAGCTTGGTTTTGTCAGGGGGCAGTCAGCCCCAGCATTTT.

The V and J genes are TRBV7-8 and TRBJ1-4; TRBD1 aligns across 9 bases. Unmatched junction bases numbered 0, after V lost 3 bases and J lost 4 bases. The germline V gene has CDR1 SGHVS and CDR2 FQNEAQ. CDR3 length equals 14 residues. The CDR3 loop is CASSLTGGNEKLFF. DNA for the CDR3: TGTGCCAGCAGCTTGACAGGGGGTAATGAAAAACTGTTTTTT.

V usage is TRBV12-2 and J usage is TRBJ2-7; TRBD2, the table's D call, was not compared with the DNA. TRBV12-2 is labeled a pseudogene. The CDR3 runs 15 residues. In nucleotides, the CDR3 is TGTGCAAGTCGCCTCGGGACTAGCGGGACTGACGAGCAGTACTTC. Translated, it gives CASRLGTSGTDEQYF.

This chain links TRBV2 with TRBJ1-1; D unresolved. The CDR3 runs 17 residues. V was clipped by 6 bases and J by 1 base, with 21 bases between them. From germline, CDR1 is SNHLY and CDR2 FYNNEI. CDR3 loop: CASRTSWGEFRNTEAFF. The CDR3 DNA sequence: TGTGCCAGCAGGACCTCCTGGGGAGAGTTTAGGAACACTGAAGCTTTCTTT.

The chain uses TRBV15 and TRBJ2-1, with 11 positions matching TRBD2. The CDR3 totals 18 residues. From germline, CDR1 is LNHNV and CDR2 YYDKDF (reference sequence). Trimming cost V 4 bases and J 4 bases; bases outside gene matches: 12. CDR3 nucleotides: TGTGCCACCAGCATCAGGAGAGTGGGACTAGCGGTATACAATGAGCAGTTCTTC. This codes for CATSIRRVGLAVYNEQFF.

The chain recombines TRBV23-1 with TRBJ2-5, with D unclear. TRBV23-1 is recorded as an ORF, its role being uncertain. CDR3 size: 11 residues. V was pared by 8 bases and J by 4 bases, with 8 bases between. The CDR3 sequence: CASRTGETQYF. CDR3 in DNA: TGCGCCAGCCGCACGGGAGAGACCCAGTACTTC.

CDR3 residues: CASIGGGSYGYTF. The CDR3 DNA follows: TGTGCCAGCATCGGAGGGGGCTCCTATGGCTACACCTTC. The genes are TRBV25-1 and TRBJ1-2; TRBD1 matches 7 bases. V dropped 7 bases and J dropped 4; count of bases not matched to a gene: 6. The germline gives CDR1 MGHDK, CDR2 SYGVNS. The CDR3 loop spans 13 amino acids.

This chain connects TRBV15 to TRBJ2-5; 8 bases are a match to TRBD1. The V gene's germline CDR1 is LNHNV and CDR2 YYDKDF (reference sequence). V trimming: 4 bases; J trimming: 6 bases; junction bases outside the gene matches: 7. The CDR3 contains 14 residues. The CDR3 bases are TGTGCCACCAGCATCCAGGGGGCGGGGAAGACCCAGTACTTC. Its protein is CATSIQGAGKTQYF.